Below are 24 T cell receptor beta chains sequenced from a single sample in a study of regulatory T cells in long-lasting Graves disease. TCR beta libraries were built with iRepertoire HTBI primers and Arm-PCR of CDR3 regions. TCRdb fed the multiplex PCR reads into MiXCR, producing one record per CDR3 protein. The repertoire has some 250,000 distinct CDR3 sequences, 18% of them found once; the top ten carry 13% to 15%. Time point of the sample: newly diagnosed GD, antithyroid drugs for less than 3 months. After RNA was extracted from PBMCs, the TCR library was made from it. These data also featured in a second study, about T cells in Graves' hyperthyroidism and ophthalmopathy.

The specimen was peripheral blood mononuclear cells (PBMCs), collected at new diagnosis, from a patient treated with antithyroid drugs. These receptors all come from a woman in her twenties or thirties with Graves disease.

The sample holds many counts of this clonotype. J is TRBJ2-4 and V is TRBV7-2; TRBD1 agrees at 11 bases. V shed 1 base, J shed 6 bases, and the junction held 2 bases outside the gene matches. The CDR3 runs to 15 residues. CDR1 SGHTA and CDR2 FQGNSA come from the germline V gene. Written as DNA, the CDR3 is TGTGCCAGCAGCTTAGGGACAGGGGGCCGAAACATTCAGTACTTC. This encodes CASSLGTGGRNIQYF.

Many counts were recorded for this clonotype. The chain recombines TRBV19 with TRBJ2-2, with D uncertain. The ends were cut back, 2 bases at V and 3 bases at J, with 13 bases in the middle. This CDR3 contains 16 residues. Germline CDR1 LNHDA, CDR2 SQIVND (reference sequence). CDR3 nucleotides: TGTGCCAGTAGTATATTGGGTCAGGCGTACACCGGGGAGCTGTTTTTT. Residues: CASSILGQAYTGELFF. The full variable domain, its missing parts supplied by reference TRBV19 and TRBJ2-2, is DGGITQSPKYLFRKEGQNVTLSCEQNLNHDAMYWYRQDPGQGLRLIYYSQIVNDFQKGDIAEGYSVSREKKESFPLTVTSAQKNPTAFYLCASSILGQAYTGELFFGEGSRLTVL.

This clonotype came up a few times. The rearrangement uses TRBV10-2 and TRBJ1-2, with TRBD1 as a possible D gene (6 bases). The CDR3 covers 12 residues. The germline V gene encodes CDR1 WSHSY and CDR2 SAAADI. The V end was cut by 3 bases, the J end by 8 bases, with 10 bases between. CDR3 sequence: CASSDTGSGYTF. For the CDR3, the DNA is TGCGCCAGCAGTGATACAGGGTCAGGCTACACCTTC.

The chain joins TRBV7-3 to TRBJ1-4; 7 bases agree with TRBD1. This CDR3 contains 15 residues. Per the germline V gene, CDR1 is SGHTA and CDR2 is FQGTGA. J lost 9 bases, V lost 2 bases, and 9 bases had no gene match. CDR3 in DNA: TGTGCCAGCAGCTTAGGCGGGGGACAGCCTAAAAAACTGTTTTTT. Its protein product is CASSLGGGQPKKLFF.

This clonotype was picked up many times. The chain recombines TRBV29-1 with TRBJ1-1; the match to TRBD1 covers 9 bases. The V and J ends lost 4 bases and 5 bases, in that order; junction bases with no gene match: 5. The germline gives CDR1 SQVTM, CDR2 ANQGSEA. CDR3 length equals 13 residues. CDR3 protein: CSVVRDRATEAFF. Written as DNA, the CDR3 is TGCAGCGTTGTCAGGGACAGGGCGACTGAAGCTTTCTTT.

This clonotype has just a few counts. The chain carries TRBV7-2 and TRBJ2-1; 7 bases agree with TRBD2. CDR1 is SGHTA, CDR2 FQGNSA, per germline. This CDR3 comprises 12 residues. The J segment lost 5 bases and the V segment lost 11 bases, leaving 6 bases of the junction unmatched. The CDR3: CAGAGPDNEQFF. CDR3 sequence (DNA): TGTGCCGGAGCGGGACCTGACAATGAGCAGTTCTTC.

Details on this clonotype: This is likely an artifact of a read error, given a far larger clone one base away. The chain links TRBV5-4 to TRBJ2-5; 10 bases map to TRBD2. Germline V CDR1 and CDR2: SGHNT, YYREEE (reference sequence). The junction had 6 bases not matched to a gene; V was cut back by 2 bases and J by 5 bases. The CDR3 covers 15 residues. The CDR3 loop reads CASSLEPAGGETQYF. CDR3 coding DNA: TGTGCCAGCAGCTTAGAGCCAGCGGGGGGGGAGACCCAGTACTTC.

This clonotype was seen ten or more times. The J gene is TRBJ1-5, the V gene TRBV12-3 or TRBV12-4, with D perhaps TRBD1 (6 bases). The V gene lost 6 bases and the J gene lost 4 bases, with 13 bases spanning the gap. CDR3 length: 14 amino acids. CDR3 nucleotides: TGTGCCAGCAGCCCATGGAGGGGGAATCAGCCCCAGCATTTT. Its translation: CASSPWRGNQPQHF.

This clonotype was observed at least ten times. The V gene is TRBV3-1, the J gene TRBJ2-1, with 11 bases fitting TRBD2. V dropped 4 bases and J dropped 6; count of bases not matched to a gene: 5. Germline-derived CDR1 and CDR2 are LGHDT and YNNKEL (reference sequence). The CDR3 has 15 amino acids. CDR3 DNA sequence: TGTGCCAGCAGCCTCGTAGCGGGGGGGCTCAATGAGCAGTTCTTC. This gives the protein CASSLVAGGLNEQFF.

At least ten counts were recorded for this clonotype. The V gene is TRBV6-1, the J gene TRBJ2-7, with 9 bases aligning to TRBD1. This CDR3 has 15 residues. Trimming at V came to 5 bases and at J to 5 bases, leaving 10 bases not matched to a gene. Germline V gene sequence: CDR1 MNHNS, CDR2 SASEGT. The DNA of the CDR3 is TGTGCCAGCAGTCGACCGGGACAGGGAAAGGACGAGCAGTACTTC. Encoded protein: CASSRPGQGKDEQYF.

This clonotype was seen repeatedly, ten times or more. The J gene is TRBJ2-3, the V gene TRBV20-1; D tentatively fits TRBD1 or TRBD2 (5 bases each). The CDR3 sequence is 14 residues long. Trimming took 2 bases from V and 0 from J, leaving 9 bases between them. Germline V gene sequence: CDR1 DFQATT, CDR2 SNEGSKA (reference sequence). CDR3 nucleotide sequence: TGCAGTGCTAGATCGGGGCGGAGCACAGATACGCAGTATTTT. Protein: CSARSGRSTDTQYF.

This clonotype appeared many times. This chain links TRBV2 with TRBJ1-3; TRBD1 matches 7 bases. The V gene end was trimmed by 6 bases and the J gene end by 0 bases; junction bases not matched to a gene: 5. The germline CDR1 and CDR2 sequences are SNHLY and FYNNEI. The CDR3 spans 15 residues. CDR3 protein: CASRQGRSSGNTIYF. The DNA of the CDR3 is TGTGCCAGCAGACAGGGGCGCTCCTCTGGAAACACCATATATTTT.

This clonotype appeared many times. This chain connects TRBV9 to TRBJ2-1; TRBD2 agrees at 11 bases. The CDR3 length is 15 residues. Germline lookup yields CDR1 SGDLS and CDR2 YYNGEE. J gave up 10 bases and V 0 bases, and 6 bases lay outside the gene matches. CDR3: CASSVVLAGVGEQFF. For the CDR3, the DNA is TGTGCCAGCAGCGTAGTACTAGCGGGGGTCGGGGAGCAGTTCTTC.

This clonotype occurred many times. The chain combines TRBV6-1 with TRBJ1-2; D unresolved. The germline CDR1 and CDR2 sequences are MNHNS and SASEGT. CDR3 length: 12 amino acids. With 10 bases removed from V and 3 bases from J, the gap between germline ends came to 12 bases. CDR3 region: CATWPKDYGYTF. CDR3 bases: TGTGCCACCTGGCCGAAAGACTATGGCTACACCTTC.

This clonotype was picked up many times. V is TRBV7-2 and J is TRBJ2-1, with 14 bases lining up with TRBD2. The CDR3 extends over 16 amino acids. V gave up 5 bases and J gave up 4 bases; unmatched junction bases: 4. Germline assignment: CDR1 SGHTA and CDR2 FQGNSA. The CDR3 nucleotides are TGTGCCAGCAGCCGGACTAGCGGGGGGTTGTACAATGAGCAGTTCTTC. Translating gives CASSRTSGGLYNEQFF.

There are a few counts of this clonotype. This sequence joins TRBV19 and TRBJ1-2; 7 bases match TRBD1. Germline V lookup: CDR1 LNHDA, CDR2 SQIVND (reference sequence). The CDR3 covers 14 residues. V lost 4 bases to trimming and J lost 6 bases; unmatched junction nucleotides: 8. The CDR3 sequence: CASSTNRGEDGYTF. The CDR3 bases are TGTGCCAGTAGTACTAACAGGGGCGAGGATGGCTACACCTTC.

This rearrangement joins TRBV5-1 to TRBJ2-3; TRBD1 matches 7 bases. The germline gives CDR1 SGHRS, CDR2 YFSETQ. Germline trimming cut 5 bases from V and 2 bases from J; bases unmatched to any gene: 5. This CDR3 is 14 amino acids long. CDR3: CASSPGQDTDTQYF. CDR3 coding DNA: TGCGCCAGCAGTCCCGGACAGGACACAGATACGCAGTATTTT. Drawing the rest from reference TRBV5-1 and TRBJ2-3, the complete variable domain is KAGVTQTPRYLIKTRGQQVTLSCSPISGHRSVSWYQQTPGQGLQFLFEYFSETQRNKGNFPGRFSGRQFSNSRSEMNVSTLELGDSALYLCASSPGQDTDTQYFGPGTRLTVL.

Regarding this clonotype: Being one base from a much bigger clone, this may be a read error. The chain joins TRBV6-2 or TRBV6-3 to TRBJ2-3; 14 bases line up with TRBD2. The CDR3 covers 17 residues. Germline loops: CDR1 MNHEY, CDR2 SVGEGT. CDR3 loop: CASSSGLAGGSTDMQYF. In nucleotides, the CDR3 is TGTGCCAGCAGTTCAGGACTAGCGGGGGGCAGCACAGATATGCAGTATTTT.

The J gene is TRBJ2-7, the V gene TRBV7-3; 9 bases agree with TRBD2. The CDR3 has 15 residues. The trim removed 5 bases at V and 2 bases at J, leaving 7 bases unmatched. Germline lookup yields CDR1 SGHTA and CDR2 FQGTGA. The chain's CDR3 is CASSPAGGTTYEQYF. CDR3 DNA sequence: TGTGCCAGCAGCCCCGCGGGGGGGACCACCTACGAGCAGTACTTC.

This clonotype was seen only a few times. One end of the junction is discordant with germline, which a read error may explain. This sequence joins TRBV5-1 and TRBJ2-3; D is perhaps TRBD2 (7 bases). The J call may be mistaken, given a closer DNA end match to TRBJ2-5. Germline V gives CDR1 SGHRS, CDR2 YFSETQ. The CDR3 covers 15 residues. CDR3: CASSSTSGGAKTQYF. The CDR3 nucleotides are TGTGCCAGCAGCTCTACCAGTGGGGGGGCGAAGACCCAGTACTTC.

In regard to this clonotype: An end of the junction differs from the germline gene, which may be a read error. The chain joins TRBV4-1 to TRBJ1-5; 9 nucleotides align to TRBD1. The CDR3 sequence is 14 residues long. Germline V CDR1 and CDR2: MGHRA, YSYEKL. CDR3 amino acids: CASSHGTGFQPQHF. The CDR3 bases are TGTGCCAGCAGCCATGGGACAGGGTTTCAGCCCCAGCATTTT.

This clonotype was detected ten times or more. Here the CDR3 reads CASRLGDGYTF. The CDR3, as DNA: TGTGCCAGCAGGCTAGGGGATGGCTACACCTTC. The chain is built from TRBV6-4 and TRBJ1-2, with D tentatively TRBD1 (5 bases). This CDR3 contains 11 residues. Trimming took off 6 bases at V and 6 bases at J, with 8 bases between the two ends. In germline, CDR1 is MRHNA, CDR2 SNTAGT.

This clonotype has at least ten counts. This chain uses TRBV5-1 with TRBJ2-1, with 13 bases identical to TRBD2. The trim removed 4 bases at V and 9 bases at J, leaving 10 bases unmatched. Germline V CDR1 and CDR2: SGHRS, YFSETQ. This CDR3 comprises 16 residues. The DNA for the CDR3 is TGCGCCAGCAGCACCGCCGGGACTAGCGGGGTGGGTGAGCAGTTCTTC. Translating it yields CASSTAGTSGVGEQFF.

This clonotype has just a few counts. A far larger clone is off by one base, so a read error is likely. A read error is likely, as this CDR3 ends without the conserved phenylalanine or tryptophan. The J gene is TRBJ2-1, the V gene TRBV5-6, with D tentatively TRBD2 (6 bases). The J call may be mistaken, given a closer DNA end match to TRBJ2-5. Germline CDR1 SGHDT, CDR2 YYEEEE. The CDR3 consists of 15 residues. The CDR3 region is CASSLSAGFQETQYL. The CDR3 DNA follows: TGTGCCAGCAGCTTGTCGGCGGGATTCCAAGAGACCCAGTACCTC.